This TCR beta chain was profiled in a study of radiation and T cells in renal cell carcinoma. Comment on this clone: The antigen is not known.

The ends lost 1 base at V and 0 bases at J; junction bases unmatched: 3. Per germline, CDR1 GTSNPN and CDR2 SVGIG (reference sequence). The CDR3 is 14 amino acids. Repertoires were generated with immunoSEQ multiplex PCR, while TCRdb's copy carries only in-frame clones and drops some. Seen here are over 45,000 clones, 60% to 85% observed once, and the top ten hold about 7.1%. Time point noted: baseline pretreatment blood. As to treatment: 15 Gy SBRT to primary tumor, nephrectomy 4 weeks later. After SBRT, blood was collected at 2 and 4 weeks, plus baseline. This renal cell carcinoma was of the clear cell type. General observations from the study: Top tumor clonotypes rose in blood 2 weeks post-radiation, then contracted. Pretreatment tumor biopsies were lacking, so baseline clonotypes are unknown.

V gene TRBV30 combines with J gene TRBJ2-7; the match to TRBD2 covers 7 bases. The sample here was blood, taken from a patient whose treatment included radiotherapy and nephrectomy. The sequence was collected from a man in his fifties or sixties with renal cell carcinoma. Written as DNA, the CDR3 is TGTGCCTGGAGTGAGTCTAGCGGCTCCTACGAGCAGTACTTC. Amino acids: CAWSESSGSYEQYF. The whole variable domain, remainder taken from reference TRBV30 and TRBJ2-7, is SQTIHQWPATLVQPVGSPLSLECTVEGTSNPNLYWYRQAAGRGLQLLFYSVGIGQISSEVPQNLSASRPQDRQFILSSKKLLLSDSGFYLCAWSESSGSYEQYFGPGTRLTVT.